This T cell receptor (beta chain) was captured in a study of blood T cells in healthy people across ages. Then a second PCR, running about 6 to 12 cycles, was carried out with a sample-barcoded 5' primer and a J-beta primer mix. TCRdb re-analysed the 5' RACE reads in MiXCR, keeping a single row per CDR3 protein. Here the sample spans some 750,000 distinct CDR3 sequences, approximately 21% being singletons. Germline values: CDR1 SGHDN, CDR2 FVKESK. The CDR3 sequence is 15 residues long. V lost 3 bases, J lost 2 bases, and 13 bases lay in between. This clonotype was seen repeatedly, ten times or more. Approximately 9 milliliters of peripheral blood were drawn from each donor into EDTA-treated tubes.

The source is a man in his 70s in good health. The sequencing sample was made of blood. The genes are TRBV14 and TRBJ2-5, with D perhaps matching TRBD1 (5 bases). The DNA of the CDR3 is TGTGCCAGCAGCCACTTCTCAGGGTTACAAGAGACCCAGTACTTC. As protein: CASSHFSGLQETQYF.